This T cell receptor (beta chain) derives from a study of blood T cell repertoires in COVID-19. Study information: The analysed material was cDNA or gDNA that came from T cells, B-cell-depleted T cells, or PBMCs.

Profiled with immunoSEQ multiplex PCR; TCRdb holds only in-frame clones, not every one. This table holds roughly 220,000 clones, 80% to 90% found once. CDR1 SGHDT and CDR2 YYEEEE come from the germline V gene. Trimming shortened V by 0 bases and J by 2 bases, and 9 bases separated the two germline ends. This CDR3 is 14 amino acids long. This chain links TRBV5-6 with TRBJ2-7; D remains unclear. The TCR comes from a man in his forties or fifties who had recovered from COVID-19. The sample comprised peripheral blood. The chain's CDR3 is CASSLVSPPYEQYF. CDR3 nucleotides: TGTGCCAGCAGCTTGGTGAGTCCCCCCTACGAGCAGTACTTC. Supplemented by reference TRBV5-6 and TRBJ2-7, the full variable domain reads DAGVTQSPTHLIKTRGQQVTLRCSPKSGHDTVSWYQQALGQGPQFIFQYYEEEERQRGNFPDRFSGHQFPNYSSELNVNALLLGDSALYLCASSLVSPPYEQYFGPGTRLTVT.